Below, one T cell receptor beta chain is given with its context. These data are taken from a study of blood T cell repertoires in COVID-19. Overall study context: The United States, Italy and Spain provided the acute and convalescent COVID-19 samples. T cells, B-cell-depleted T cells, or PBMCs supplied cDNA or gDNA.

In the original workflow: It was from reference gene primer amplification that nucleated cell counts were estimated. Generated by immunoSEQ multiplex PCR, the TCRdb table keeps only in-frame clones and is missing some. The V and J calls and clone size are taken from that table; D and trimming were inferred from the DNA. The sample lists approximately 74,000 clones, approximately 83% occurring once. CDR3 size: 14 residues. Trimming pared 2 bases from V and 7 bases from J, leaving 11 bases between. Germline V lookup: CDR1 MNHNY, CDR2 SVGAGI (reference sequence). The rearrangement joins TRBV6-6 to TRBJ2-2, with D perhaps matching TRBD1 (5 bases). The TCR originated in a man aged 80 or over with active or convalescent COVID-19. Sample: peripheral blood. The CDR3 protein is CASSYAGSGGELFF. CDR3 DNA sequence: TGTGCCAGCAGTTACGCAGGGTCTGGCGGGGAGCTGTTTTTT.